This T cell receptor beta chain comes out of a study of T cells after yellow fever vaccination. Across the study: Any fraction with a low cell number was prepared using SMART-Seq v4 Ultra Low Input.

Overall study results and limits: At 95% to 97% for CD4 and roughly 87% for CD8, most primary-vaccination clones showed up again after the booster. There was a small share of clonotypes that showed up in both the CD4 and CD8 compartments.

This clonotype was found a few times. Its antigen is currently unknown. The germline CDR1 and CDR2 sequences are SGHRS and YFSETQ. V lost 4 bases and J 10 bases, leaving 15 bases between the germline ends. The CDR3 covers 14 residues. Universal primer sites and UMIs were introduced during 5'RACE template-switching synthesis of TCR cDNA. TCRdb independently ran MiXCR on the 5' RACE reads; one entry per CDR3 protein. The sample shows about 320,000 distinct CDR3 sequences, roughly 4.3% of them seen only once. The material was PBMCs, obtained 15 days after the yellow fever booster vaccination. This receptor was obtained from a man between 18 and 29 years old who received the YFV17D yellow fever vaccine. The chain is built from TRBV5-1 and TRBJ1-6, with a weak D call TRBD1 (5 bases). As DNA, the CDR3 is TGCGCCAGCAGCCGGGGGGTGAAAGACTCACCCCTCCACTTT. This sequence encodes CASSRGVKDSPLHF.